These T cell receptor beta chains were read from a single sample in a study of T cell repertoires in ileal Crohn's disease. This table comes from immunoSEQ multiplex PCR, and its TCRdb copy is limited to in-frame clones, with some not included. The sample holds about 17,000 clones; about 80% are singletons and the top ten take around 4%. Input material: ileal tissue. The receptors derive from an adult with Crohn's disease. Both conserved end residues are part of each CDR3. Fields, in order: J gene, CDR3 length, D gene, V gene, clone size, CDR3 protein, CDR3 DNA. D genes are given only for firm matches. Rows may omit the clone size; those that give it use once, few, many or a size class.

J gene: TRBJ1-1
CDR3 length: 13
D gene: .
V gene: TRBV6-5
clone size: .
CDR3 protein: CASSTFGNTEAFF
CDR3 DNA: TGTGCCAGCAGTACCTTCGGGAACACTGAAGCTTTCTTT

J gene: TRBJ1-6
CDR3 length: 12
D gene: .
V gene: TRBV19
clone size: .
CDR3 protein: CASIYRDSPLHF
CDR3 DNA: TGTGCCAGTATCTACAGGGATTCACCCCTCCACTTT

J gene: TRBJ2-7
CDR3 length: 16
D gene: TRBD1
V gene: TRBV7-8
clone size: .
CDR3 protein: CASSPLAGQGDHEQYF
CDR3 DNA: TGTGCCAGCAGCCCCTTGGCGGGACAGGGGGACCACGAGCAGTACTTC

J gene: TRBJ2-5
CDR3 length: 14
D gene: .
V gene: TRBV5-4
clone size: .
CDR3 protein: CASSLEGGGETQYF
CDR3 DNA: TGTGCCAGCAGCTTGGAGGGGGGCGGGGAGACCCAGTACTTC

J gene: TRBJ2-5
CDR3 length: 12
D gene: TRBD2
V gene: TRBV6-5
clone size: .
CDR3 protein: CASRGPGGTQYF
CDR3 DNA: TGTGCCAGCAGGGGTCCGGGAGGGACCCAGTACTTC

J gene: TRBJ1-2
CDR3 length: 14
D gene: TRBD1
V gene: TRBV6-1
clone size: .
CDR3 protein: CASSEGTGGYGYTF
CDR3 DNA: TGTGCCAGCAGTGAAGGGACAGGGGGCTATGGCTACACCTTC

J gene: TRBJ2-3
CDR3 length: 15
D gene: .
V gene: TRBV2
clone size: .
CDR3 protein: CASSARQEYTDTQYF
CDR3 DNA: TGTGCCAGCAGTGCTCGACAGGAATACACAGATACGCAGTATTTT

J gene: TRBJ1-1
CDR3 length: 13
D gene: TRBD1
V gene: TRBV28
clone size: .
CDR3 protein: CASTWTGNTEAFF
CDR3 DNA: TGTGCCAGCACTTGGACAGGGAACACTGAAGCTTTCTTT

J gene: TRBJ2-7
CDR3 length: 12
D gene: .
V gene: TRBV11-3
clone size: .
CDR3 protein: CASSSPGIEQYF
CDR3 DNA: TGTGCCAGCAGCTCGCCAGGGATCGAGCAGTACTTC

J gene: TRBJ2-5
CDR3 length: 11
D gene: .
V gene: TRBV7-2
clone size: medium-sized
CDR3 protein: CASRLTGTQYF
CDR3 DNA: TGTGCCAGCAGGTTGACAGGGACCCAGTACTTC

J gene: TRBJ2-7
CDR3 length: 13
D gene: TRBD2
V gene: TRBV6-6
clone size: .
CDR3 protein: CASSQTGGREQYF
CDR3 DNA: TGTGCCAGCAGCCAAACGGGGGGGCGAGAGCAGTACTTC

J gene: TRBJ2-7
CDR3 length: 14
D gene: .
V gene: TRBV29-1
clone size: .
CDR3 protein: CSVNGGSGRHEQYF
CDR3 DNA: TGCAGCGTTAACGGCGGGTCAGGGAGACACGAGCAGTACTTC

J gene: TRBJ1-2
CDR3 length: 12
D gene: .
V gene: TRBV29-1
clone size: .
CDR3 protein: CSVVRKNYGYTF
CDR3 DNA: TGCAGCGTTGTGAGGAAAAACTATGGCTACACCTTC

J gene: TRBJ2-1
CDR3 length: 15
D gene: TRBD2
V gene: TRBV6-6
clone size: .
CDR3 protein: CASSPPGLARNEQFF
CDR3 DNA: TGTGCCAGCAGTCCCCCGGGACTAGCTAGGAATGAGCAGTTCTTC

J gene: TRBJ1-1
CDR3 length: 14
D gene: .
V gene: TRBV7-6
clone size: .
CDR3 protein: CASSLEDLNTEAFF
CDR3 DNA: TGTGCCAGCAGCTTAGAGGACCTGAACACTGAAGCTTTCTTT

J gene: TRBJ1-2
CDR3 length: 15
D gene: TRBD1
V gene: TRBV7-2
clone size: .
CDR3 protein: CASSFADRALYGYTF
CDR3 DNA: TGTGCCAGCAGCTTCGCCGACAGGGCGCTCTATGGCTACACCTTC

J gene: TRBJ1-5
CDR3 length: 15
D gene: .
V gene: TRBV28
clone size: .
CDR3 protein: CASSFPPGTNQPQHF
CDR3 DNA: TGTGCCAGCAGTTTCCCCCCAGGAACCAATCAGCCCCAGCATTTT

J gene: TRBJ2-5
CDR3 length: 15
D gene: TRBD1
V gene: TRBV28
clone size: .
CDR3 protein: CASSSQTGGGETQYF
CDR3 DNA: TGTGCCAGCAGTTCCCAAACAGGGGGCGGCGAGACCCAGTACTTC

J gene: TRBJ2-1
CDR3 length: 15
D gene: .
V gene: TRBV6-5
clone size: .
CDR3 protein: CASSTDGSSYNEQFF
CDR3 DNA: TGTGCCAGCAGCACCGACGGCAGCTCCTACAATGAGCAGTTCTTC

J gene: TRBJ2-7
CDR3 length: 15
D gene: TRBD1
V gene: TRBV2
clone size: .
CDR3 protein: CASTGQGAADDEQYF
CDR3 DNA: TGTGCCAGCACCGGACAGGGGGCCGCCGATGACGAGCAGTACTTC

J gene: TRBJ2-7
CDR3 length: 15
D gene: .
V gene: TRBV11-2
clone size: once
CDR3 protein: CASSLEGGTHYEQYF
CDR3 DNA: TGTGCCAGCAGCTTAGAGGGGGGAACTCATTACGAGCAGTACTTC

J gene: TRBJ2-7
CDR3 length: 16
D gene: .
V gene: TRBV2
clone size: .
CDR3 protein: CASTEGGDLFAYEQYF
CDR3 DNA: TGTGCCAGCACCGAGGGGGGGGACCTCTTCGCCTACGAGCAGTACTTC

J gene: TRBJ2-3
CDR3 length: 17
D gene: TRBD2
V gene: TRBV7-3
clone size: .
CDR3 protein: CASSLGPGLAVTDTQYF
CDR3 DNA: TGTGCCAGCAGCTTAGGACCGGGACTAGCTGTCACAGATACGCAGTATTTT

J gene: TRBJ2-1
CDR3 length: 13
D gene: .
V gene: TRBV5-1
clone size: .
CDR3 protein: CASSFQSEGGGFF
CDR3 DNA: TGCGCCAGCAGCTTTCAGTCGGAGGGGGGTGGGTTCTTC

J gene: TRBJ1-3
CDR3 length: 16
D gene: TRBD1
V gene: TRBV5-1
clone size: .
CDR3 protein: CASSRTGLKSGNTIYF
CDR3 DNA: TGCGCCAGCAGCCGGACAGGGCTCAAATCTGGAAACACCATATATTTT

J gene: TRBJ1-5
CDR3 length: 15
D gene: .
V gene: TRBV6-1
clone size: .
CDR3 protein: CASSEVGQPNQPQHF
CDR3 DNA: TGTGCCAGCAGTGAAGTTGGGCAGCCCAATCAGCCCCAGCATTTT